The T cell receptor beta chain under discussion was sequenced for a study of cytomegalovirus exposure and HLA in healthy donors. Germline V gene lookup returns CDR1 SGHRS and CDR2 YFSETQ. This CDR3 has 14 amino acids. The V segment lost 2 bases and the J segment 4 bases; nucleotides outside the gene matches: 4. PCR used 60 Vbeta primers and 13 Jbeta primers. Clones were sequenced by immunoSEQ multiplex PCR, and TCRdb holds only the in-frame ones, with some missing. Of some 250,000 clones in the sample, approximately 81% were seen once. This sequence originates from a woman aged 55 to 70 in good health and CMV-seropositive. The sequenced sample was PBMCs. J is TRBJ1-2 and V is TRBV5-1; 8 nucleotides match TRBD1. CDR3 protein: CASSLTTGAYGYTF. The CDR3 DNA sequence: TGCGCCAGCAGCTTAACGACAGGGGCCTATGGCTACACCTTC.